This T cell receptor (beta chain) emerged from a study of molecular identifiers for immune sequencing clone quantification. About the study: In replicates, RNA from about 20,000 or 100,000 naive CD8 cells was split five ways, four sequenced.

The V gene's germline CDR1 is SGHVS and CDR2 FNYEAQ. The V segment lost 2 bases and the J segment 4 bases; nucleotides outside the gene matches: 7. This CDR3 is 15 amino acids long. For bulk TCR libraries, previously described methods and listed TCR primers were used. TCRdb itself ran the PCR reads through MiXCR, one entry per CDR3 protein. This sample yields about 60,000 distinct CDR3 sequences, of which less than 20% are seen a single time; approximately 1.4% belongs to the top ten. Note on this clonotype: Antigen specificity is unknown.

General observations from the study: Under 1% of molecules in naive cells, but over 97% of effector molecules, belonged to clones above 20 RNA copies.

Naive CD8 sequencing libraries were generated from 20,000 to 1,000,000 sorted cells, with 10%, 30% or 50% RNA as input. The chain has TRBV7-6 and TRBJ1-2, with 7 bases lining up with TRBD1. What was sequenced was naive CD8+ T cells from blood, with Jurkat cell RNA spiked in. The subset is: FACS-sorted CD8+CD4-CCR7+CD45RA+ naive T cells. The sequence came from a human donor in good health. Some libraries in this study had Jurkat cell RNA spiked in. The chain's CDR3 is CASSLLGQEAYGYTF. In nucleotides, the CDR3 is TGTGCCAGCAGCTTACTCGGACAGGAGGCCTATGGCTACACCTTC.